These 20 T cell receptor beta chains originate from one sample sequenced in a study of cytomegalovirus exposure and HLA in healthy donors. The PCR made use of 60 Vbeta and 13 Jbeta primers. Generated by immunoSEQ multiplex PCR, the TCRdb table keeps only in-frame clones and is missing some. The sample lists approximately 150,000 clones, approximately 71% occurring once. Input material: PBMCs. All receptors derive from a woman between 18 and 29 years old in good health and CMV-seropositive.

The chain carries TRBV7-9 and TRBJ2-1; 10 nucleotides line up with TRBD1. Trimming took 5 bases from V and 8 from J; bases not matched to a gene: 9. Germline CDR1 and CDR2: SEHNR and FQNEAQ (reference sequence). The CDR3 runs to 15 residues. As DNA, the CDR3 is TGTGCCAGCAGCCCGCGGGACAGGGGATTCGATGAGCAGTTCTTC. Encoded protein: CASSPRDRGFDEQFF. Combining the CDR3 with reference TRBV7-9 and TRBJ2-1 gives the whole variable domain DTGVSQNPRHKITKRGQNVTFRCDPISEHNRLYWYRQTLGQGPEFLTYFQNEAQLEKSRLLSDRFSAERPKGSFSTLEIQRTEQGDSAMYLCASSPRDRGFDEQFFGPGTRLTVL.

V usage is TRBV27 and J usage is TRBJ1-1; TRBD1 agrees at 7 bases. Germline loops: CDR1 MNHEY, CDR2 SMNVEV (reference sequence). The V gene end was trimmed by 3 bases and the J gene end by 7 bases; junction bases not matched to a gene: 11. The CDR3 has 15 amino acids. The DNA for the CDR3 is TGTGCCAGCAGTTTCAGGCACAGGGGACGGGGTGAAGCTTTCTTT. Translating gives CASSFRHRGRGEAFF.

Details on this clone: The junction differs from germline at one of its ends, possibly a read error. The rearrangement uses TRBV29-1 and TRBJ2-5, with a tentative D call TRBD1 (5 bases). The CDR3 consists of 10 residues. The germline V gene encodes CDR1 SQVTM and CDR2 ANQGSEA. The CDR3 DNA sequence: TGCAGCGTTGAAGATTTGGGGCAGGACTTC. It is translated as CSVEDLGQDF.

The chain links TRBV28 to TRBJ1-1; 8 bases match TRBD1. The CDR3 length is 11 residues. Germline loops: CDR1 MDHEN, CDR2 SYDVKM. J gave up 10 bases and V 6 bases, and 4 bases lay outside the gene matches. The CDR3 bases are TGTGCCAGCAGGGACAGGGATCCAGCTTTCTTT. Protein: CASRDRDPAFF. Full variable domain (rest looked up from reference TRBV28 and TRBJ1-1): DVKVTQSSRYLVKRTGEKVFLECVQDMDHENMFWYRQDPGLGLRLIYFSYDVKMKEKGDIPEGYSVSREKKERFSLILESASTNQTSMYLCASRDRDPAFFGQGTRLTVV.

The rearrangement links TRBV2 to TRBJ1-3; possibly TRBD1 for D (5 bases). Germline-derived CDR1 and CDR2 are SNHLY and FYNNEI. This CDR3 has 15 amino acids. V lost 6 bases, J lost 2 bases, and 14 bases lay in between. The CDR3 DNA reads as TGTGCCAGCAGCTTTGCGGGGGACGCTGGAAACACCATATATTTT. Translating gives CASSFAGDAGNTIYF. Based on the CDR3 plus reference TRBV2 and TRBJ1-3, the full variable domain is EPEVTQTPSHQVTQMGQEVILRCVPISNHLYFYWYRQILGQKVEFLVSFYNNEISEKSEIFDDQFSVERPDGSNFTLKIRSTKLEDSAMYFCASSFAGDAGNTIYFGEGSWLTVV.

The rearrangement links TRBV7-9 to TRBJ2-1; 9 bases are a match to TRBD2. CDR3 size: 18 residues. With 1 base clipped from V and 5 bases from J, the junction kept 12 bases outside the gene matches. Germline V gene data show CDR1 as SEHNR and CDR2 as FQNEAQ (reference sequence). The CDR3 sequence is CASSLEMRGAGGNNEQFF. CDR3 coding DNA: TGTGCCAGCAGCTTAGAAATGAGAGGAGCGGGAGGAAACAATGAGCAGTTCTTC.

This clone was seen a single time. The chain couples TRBV6-1 to TRBJ1-1; 7 positions match TRBD1. Trimming took 4 bases from V and 2 from J; bases not matched to a gene: 4. CDR1 is MNHNS, CDR2 SASEGT, per germline. CDR3 size: 14 residues. This chain's CDR3 is CASSANRGNTEAFF. DNA for the CDR3: TGTGCCAGCAGTGCCAACAGGGGTAACACTGAAGCTTTCTTT.

The chain uses TRBV15 and TRBJ1-2; D possibly corresponds to TRBD1 (5 bases). The germline V gene has CDR1 LNHNV and CDR2 YYDKDF (reference sequence). V lost 0 bases, J lost 0 bases, and 8 bases lay in between. The CDR3 loop spans 15 amino acids. Here the CDR3 reads CATSREDTSNYGYTF. The CDR3 DNA follows: TGTGCCACCAGCAGAGAGGACACCTCTAACTATGGCTACACCTTC.

A few counts support this clone. The chain uses TRBV6-1 and TRBJ1-1; possibly TRBD1 for D (5 bases). Trimming cost V 7 bases and J 3 bases, with 12 bases left between them. The CDR3 extends over 13 amino acids. Germline CDR1 is MNHNS and CDR2 is SASEGT. The CDR3, as DNA: TGTGCCAGCATCGGTCCAGGGTACACTGAAGCTTTCTTT. It translates to CASIGPGYTEAFF.

This chain uses TRBV7-2 with TRBJ2-5, with D unresolved. Germline CDR1 SGHTA, CDR2 FQGNSA. The CDR3 length is 13 residues. Trimming stripped 4 bases from V and 5 bases from J, with 11 bases between. The CDR3 is CASSSRVWETQYF. The CDR3 coding sequence is TGTGCCAGCAGCTCTCGAGTTTGGGAGACCCAGTACTTC.

A few counts support this clone. The chain uses TRBV4-3 and TRBJ1-5; D ambiguous. Per the germline V gene, CDR1 is LGHNA and CDR2 is YSLEER. Trimming stripped 5 bases from V and 4 bases from J, with 15 bases between. The CDR3 spans 15 residues. The CDR3, as DNA: TGCGCCAGCAGCTACGAAGTGAACTCTAATCAGCCCCAGCATTTT. Translated, it gives CASSYEVNSNQPQHF.

This clone was found a few times. CDR3 DNA: TGTGCCAGCCTAGGGGCGGCACGGGTTGGCGTAGATGGCTACACCTTC. As protein: CASLGAARVGVDGYTF. V and J are TRBV7-9 and TRBJ1-2; possibly TRBD1 for D (5 bases). V gave up 8 bases and J gave up 6 bases, with 25 bases separating them. Germline CDR1 and CDR2: SEHNR and FQNEAQ (reference sequence). The CDR3 runs to 16 residues. Full variable domain (rest looked up from reference TRBV7-9 and TRBJ1-2): DTGVSQNPRHKITKRGQNVTFRCDPISEHNRLYWYRQTLGQGPEFLTYFQNEAQLEKSRLLSDRFSAERPKGSFSTLEIQRTEQGDSAMYLCASLGAARVGVDGYTFGSGTRLTVV.

The chain links TRBV6-5 to TRBJ2-7, with TRBD2 as a possible D gene (6 bases). The V gene's germline CDR1 is MNHEY and CDR2 SVGAGI. The V end was cut by 5 bases, the J end by 6 bases, with 20 bases between. The CDR3 extends over 15 amino acids. The CDR3 spells CASSNLRVRGGEQYF. CDR3 in DNA: TGTGCCAGCAGTAACCTCAGGGTCCGGGGAGGCGAGCAGTACTTC.

J is TRBJ1-2 and V is TRBV6-6; 7 nucleotides match TRBD1. Per the germline V gene, CDR1 is MNHNY and CDR2 is SVGAGI (reference sequence). This CDR3 is 14 amino acids long. Trimming cost V 4 bases and J 7 bases; bases outside gene matches: 9. The CDR3 DNA reads TGTGCCAGCAGTTCCTTGACAGGGTCGCGTGGCTACACCTTC. This sequence encodes CASSSLTGSRGYTF.

V usage is TRBV18 and J usage is TRBJ2-5, with 8 bases identical to TRBD1. The length of the CDR3 is 16 residues. CDR1 and CDR2 (germline): KGHSH, LQKENI. V gave up 4 bases and J gave up 0 bases; unmatched junction bases: 7. CDR3: CASSRGGTGYQETQYF. CDR3 nucleotide sequence: TGTGCCAGCTCACGAGGCGGGACAGGATACCAAGAGACCCAGTACTTC.

The chain carries TRBV2 and TRBJ1-6; 7 nucleotides agree with TRBD1. Trimming cost V 3 bases and J 7 bases; bases outside gene matches: 9. This CDR3 has 16 residues. From germline, CDR1 is SNHLY and CDR2 FYNNEI. CDR3 bases: TGTGCCAGCAGTGAGGGTTGGGACAGACGAAATTCACCCCTCCACTTT. This gives the protein CASSEGWDRRNSPLHF.

This clone was seen only a few times. The chain couples TRBV7-9 to TRBJ2-5; D uncertain. The germline gives CDR1 SEHNR, CDR2 FQNEAQ (reference sequence). The V end lost 5 bases, the J end lost 1 base, and 17 bases lay between the germline ends. The CDR3 contains 16 residues. In DNA, the CDR3 is TGTGCCAGCAGCGACTCTCCCCGTGGGTCCCAAGAGACCCAGTACTTC. Translating it yields CASSDSPRGSQETQYF.

This sequence joins TRBV19 and TRBJ2-3, with 16 bases matching TRBD2. Germline lookup yields CDR1 LNHDA and CDR2 SQIVND (reference sequence). This CDR3 is 18 amino acids long. V lost 3 bases and J lost 3; bases outside the gene matches: 6. CDR3 coding DNA: TGTGCCAGTAGTATTCCGGGACTAGCGGGAGGGCTGACAGATACGCAGTATTTT. Translated: CASSIPGLAGGLTDTQYF.

This sequence joins TRBV7-9 and TRBJ2-2; D may be TRBD1 (5 bases). Trimming shortened V by 2 bases and J by 1 base, and 8 bases separated the two germline ends. Germline CDR1 and CDR2: SEHNR and FQNEAQ (reference sequence). This CDR3 comprises 15 residues. The CDR3, as DNA: TGTGCCAGCAGCTTAAGGGGCCTGAACACCGGGGAGCTGTTTTTT. It encodes CASSLRGLNTGELFF. The complete variable domain, with remaining parts taken from reference TRBV7-9 and TRBJ2-2, reads DTGVSQNPRHKITKRGQNVTFRCDPISEHNRLYWYRQTLGQGPEFLTYFQNEAQLEKSRLLSDRFSAERPKGSFSTLEIQRTEQGDSAMYLCASSLRGLNTGELFFGEGSRLTVL.

The V gene is TRBV10-2, the J gene TRBJ2-7; 7 bases match TRBD2. The CDR3 covers 15 residues. V was clipped by 5 bases and J by 0 bases; unmatched bases: 7. Looked up from germline, CDR1 is WSHSY and CDR2 is SAAADI. CDR3 nucleotides: TGCGCCAGCAGTTATAGCGGGTTAAGCTCCTACGAGCAGTACTTC. This gives the protein CASSYSGLSSYEQYF.